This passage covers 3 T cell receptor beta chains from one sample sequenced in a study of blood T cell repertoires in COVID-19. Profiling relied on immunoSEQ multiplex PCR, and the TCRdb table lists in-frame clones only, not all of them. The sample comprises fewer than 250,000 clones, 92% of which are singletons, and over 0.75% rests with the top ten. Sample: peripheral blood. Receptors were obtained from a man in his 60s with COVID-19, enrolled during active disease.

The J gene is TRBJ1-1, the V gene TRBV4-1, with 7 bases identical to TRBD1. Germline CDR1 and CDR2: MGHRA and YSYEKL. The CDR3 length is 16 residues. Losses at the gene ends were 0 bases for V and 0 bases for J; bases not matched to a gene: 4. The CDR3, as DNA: TGCGCCAGCAGCCAAGATCAGGGGGTTGTGAACACTGAAGCTTTCTTT. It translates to CASSQDQGVVNTEAFF.

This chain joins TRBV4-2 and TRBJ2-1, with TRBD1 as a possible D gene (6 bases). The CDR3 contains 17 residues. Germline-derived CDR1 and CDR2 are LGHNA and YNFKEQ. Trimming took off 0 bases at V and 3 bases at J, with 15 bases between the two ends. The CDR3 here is CASSQEAGRGYYNEQFF. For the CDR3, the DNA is TGTGCCAGCAGCCAAGAGGCTGGCAGGGGATACTACAATGAGCAGTTCTTC.

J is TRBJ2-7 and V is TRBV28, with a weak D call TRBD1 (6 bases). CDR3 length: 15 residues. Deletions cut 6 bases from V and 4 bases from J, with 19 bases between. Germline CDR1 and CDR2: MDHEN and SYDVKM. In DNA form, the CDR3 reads TGTGCCAGCAGCCAGAGAGGGGACATCGGGTACGAGCAGTACTTC. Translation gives CASSQRGDIGYEQYF.